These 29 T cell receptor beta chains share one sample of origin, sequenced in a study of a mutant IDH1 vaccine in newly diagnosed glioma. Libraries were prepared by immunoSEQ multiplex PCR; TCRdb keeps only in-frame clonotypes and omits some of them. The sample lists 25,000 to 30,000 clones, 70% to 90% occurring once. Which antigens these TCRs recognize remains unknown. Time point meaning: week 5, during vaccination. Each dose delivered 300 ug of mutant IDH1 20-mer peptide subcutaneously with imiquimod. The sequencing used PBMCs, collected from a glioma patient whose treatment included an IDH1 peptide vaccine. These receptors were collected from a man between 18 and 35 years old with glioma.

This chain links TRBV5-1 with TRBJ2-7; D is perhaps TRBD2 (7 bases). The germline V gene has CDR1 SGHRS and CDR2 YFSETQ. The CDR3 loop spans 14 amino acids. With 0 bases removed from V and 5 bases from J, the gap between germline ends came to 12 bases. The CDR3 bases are TGCGCCAGCAGCTTGGCTGGGGGGGCCCACGAGCAGTACTTC. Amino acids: CASSLAGGAHEQYF.

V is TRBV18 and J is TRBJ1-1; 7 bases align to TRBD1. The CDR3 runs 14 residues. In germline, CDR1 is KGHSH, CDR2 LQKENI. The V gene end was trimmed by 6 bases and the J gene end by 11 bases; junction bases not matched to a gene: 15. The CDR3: CASSPSTGSPGAFF. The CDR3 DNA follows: TGTGCCAGCTCGCCGTCGACAGGGAGTCCAGGGGCTTTCTTT.

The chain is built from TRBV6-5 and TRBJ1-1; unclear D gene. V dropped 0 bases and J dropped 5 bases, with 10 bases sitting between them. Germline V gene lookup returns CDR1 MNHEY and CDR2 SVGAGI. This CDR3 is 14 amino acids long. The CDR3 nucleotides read TGTGCCAGCAGTTACTCGGGCGAAGATACTGAAGCTTTCTTT. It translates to CASSYSGEDTEAFF.

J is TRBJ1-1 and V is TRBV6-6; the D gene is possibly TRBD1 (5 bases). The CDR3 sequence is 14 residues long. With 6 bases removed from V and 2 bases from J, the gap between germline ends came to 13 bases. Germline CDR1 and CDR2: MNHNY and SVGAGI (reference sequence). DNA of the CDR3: TGTGCCAGCAGCTCGGGACGGTTCAACACTGAAGCTTTCTTT. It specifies CASSSGRFNTEAFF.

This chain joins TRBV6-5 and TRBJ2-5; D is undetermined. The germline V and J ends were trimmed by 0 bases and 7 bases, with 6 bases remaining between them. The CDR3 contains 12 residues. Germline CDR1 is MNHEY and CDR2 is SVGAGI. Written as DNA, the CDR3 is TGTGCCAGCAGTTACTCACCGGGGACCCAGTACTTC. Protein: CASSYSPGTQYF.

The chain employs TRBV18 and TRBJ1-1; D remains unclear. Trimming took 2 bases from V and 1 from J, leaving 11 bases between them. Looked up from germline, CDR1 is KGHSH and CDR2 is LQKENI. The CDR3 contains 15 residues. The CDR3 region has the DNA TGTGCCAGCTCACCAAGGCTCCAGGAGAACACTGAAGCTTTCTTT. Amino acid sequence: CASSPRLQENTEAFF.

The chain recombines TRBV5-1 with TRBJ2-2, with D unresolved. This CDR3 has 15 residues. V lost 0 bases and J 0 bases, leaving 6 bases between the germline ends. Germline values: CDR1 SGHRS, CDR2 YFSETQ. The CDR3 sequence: CASSLGRTNTGELFF. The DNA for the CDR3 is TGCGCCAGCAGCTTGGGTCGTACGAACACCGGGGAGCTGTTTTTT.

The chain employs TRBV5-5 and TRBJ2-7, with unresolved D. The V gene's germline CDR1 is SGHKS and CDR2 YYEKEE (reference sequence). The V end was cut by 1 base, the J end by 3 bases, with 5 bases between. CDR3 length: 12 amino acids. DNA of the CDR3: TGTGCCAGCAGCTTGATTAACTACGAGCAGTACTTC. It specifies CASSLINYEQYF. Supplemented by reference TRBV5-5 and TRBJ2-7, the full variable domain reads DAGVTQSPTHLIKTRGQQVTLRCSPISGHKSVSWYQQVLGQGPQFIFQYYEKEERGRGNFPDRFSARQFPNYSSELNVNALLLGDSALYLCASSLINYEQYFGPGTRLTVT.

This CDR3 reads CASSLQRGANYGYTF. The CDR3 nucleotides are TGTGCCAGCAGTTTACAACGGGGAGCTAACTATGGCTACACCTTC. The chain couples TRBV28 to TRBJ1-2, with D unclear. Trimming took off 2 bases at V and 0 bases at J, with 10 bases between the two ends. The CDR3 has 15 amino acids. Germline CDR1 and CDR2: MDHEN and SYDVKM.

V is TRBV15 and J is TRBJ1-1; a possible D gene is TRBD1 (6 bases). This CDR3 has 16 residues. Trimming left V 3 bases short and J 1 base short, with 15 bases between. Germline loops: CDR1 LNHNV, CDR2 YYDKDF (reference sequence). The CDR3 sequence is CATSRGGQGKNTEAFF. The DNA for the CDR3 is TGTGCCACCAGCAGGGGGGGGCAAGGGAAGAACACTGAAGCTTTCTTT.

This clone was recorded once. The CDR3 spells CASSYSSSPGGGYTF. In DNA, the CDR3 is TGTGCCAGCAGTTACTCGTCCAGCCCGGGAGGTGGCTACACCTTC. J is TRBJ1-2 and V is TRBV6-6; D is undetermined. The CDR3 contains 15 residues. The germline gives CDR1 MNHNY, CDR2 SVGAGI (reference sequence). V lost 0 bases, J lost 7 bases, and 15 bases lay in between.

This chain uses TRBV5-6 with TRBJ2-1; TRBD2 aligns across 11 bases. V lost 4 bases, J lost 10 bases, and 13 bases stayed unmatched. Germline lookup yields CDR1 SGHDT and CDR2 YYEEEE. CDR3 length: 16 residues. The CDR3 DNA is TGTGCCAGCAGCCGTAGGGCCGGGACTAGCGGTAAAGAGCAGTTCTTC. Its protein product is CASSRRAGTSGKEQFF.

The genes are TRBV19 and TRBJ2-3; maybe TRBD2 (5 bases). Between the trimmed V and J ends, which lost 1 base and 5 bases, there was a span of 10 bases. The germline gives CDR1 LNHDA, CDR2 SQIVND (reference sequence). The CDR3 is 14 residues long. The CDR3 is CASSIVGIQDTQYF. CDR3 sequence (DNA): TGTGCCAGTAGTATAGTCGGGATTCAAGATACGCAGTATTTT.

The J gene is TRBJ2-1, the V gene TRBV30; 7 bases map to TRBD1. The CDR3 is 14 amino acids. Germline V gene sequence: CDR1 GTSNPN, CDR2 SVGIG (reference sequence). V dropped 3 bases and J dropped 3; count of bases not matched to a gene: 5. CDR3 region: CAWRKQGIYNEQFF. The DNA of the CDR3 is TGTGCCTGGAGGAAACAGGGGATCTACAATGAGCAGTTCTTC.

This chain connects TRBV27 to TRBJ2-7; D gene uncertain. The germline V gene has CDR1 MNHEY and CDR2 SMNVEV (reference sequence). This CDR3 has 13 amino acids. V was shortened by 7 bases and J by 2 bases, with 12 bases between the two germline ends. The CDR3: CASMRIGPYEQYF. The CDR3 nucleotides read TGTGCCAGCATGCGGATTGGGCCCTACGAGCAGTACTTC.

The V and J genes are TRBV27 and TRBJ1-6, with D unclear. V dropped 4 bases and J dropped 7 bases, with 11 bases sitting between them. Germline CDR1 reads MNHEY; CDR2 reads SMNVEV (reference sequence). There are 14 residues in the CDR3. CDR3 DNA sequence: TGTGCCAGCAGTTCATTCGTCTCAAATTCACCCCTCCACTTT. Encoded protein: CASSSFVSNSPLHF.

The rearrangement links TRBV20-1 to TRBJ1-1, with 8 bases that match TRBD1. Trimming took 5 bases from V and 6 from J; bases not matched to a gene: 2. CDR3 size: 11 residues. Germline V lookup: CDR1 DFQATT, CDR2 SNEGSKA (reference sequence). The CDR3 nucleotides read TGCAGTGCTTCAGGGGGCCCTGAAGCTTTCTTT. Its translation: CSASGGPEAFF.

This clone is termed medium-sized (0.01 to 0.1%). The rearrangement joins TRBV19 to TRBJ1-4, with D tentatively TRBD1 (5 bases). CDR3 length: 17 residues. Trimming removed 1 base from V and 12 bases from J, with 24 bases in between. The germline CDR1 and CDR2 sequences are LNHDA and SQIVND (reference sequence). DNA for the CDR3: TGTGCCAGTAGTATAGTTCTCCCGGCAGGGCGGAGTGAGGAACTGTTTTTT. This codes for CASSIVLPAGRSEELFF.

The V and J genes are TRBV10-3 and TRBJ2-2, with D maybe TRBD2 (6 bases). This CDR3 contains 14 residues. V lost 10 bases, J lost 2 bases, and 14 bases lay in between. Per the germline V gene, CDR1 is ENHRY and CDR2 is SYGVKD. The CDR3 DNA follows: TGTGCCACCGCGGGAAGGGGAAACACCGGGGAGCTGTTTTTT. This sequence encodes CATAGRGNTGELFF.

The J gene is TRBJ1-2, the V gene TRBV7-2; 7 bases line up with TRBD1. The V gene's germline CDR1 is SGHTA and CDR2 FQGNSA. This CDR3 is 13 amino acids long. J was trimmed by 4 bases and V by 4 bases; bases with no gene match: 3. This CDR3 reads CASSSGTAYGYTF. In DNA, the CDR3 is TGTGCCAGCAGCTCCGGGACAGCCTATGGCTACACCTTC. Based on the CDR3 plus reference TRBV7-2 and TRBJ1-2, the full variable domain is GAGVSQSPSNKVTEKGKDVELRCDPISGHTALYWYRQSLGQGLEFLIYFQGNSAPDKSGLPSDRFSAERTGGSVSTLTIQRTQQEDSAVYLCASSSGTAYGYTFGSGTRLTVV.

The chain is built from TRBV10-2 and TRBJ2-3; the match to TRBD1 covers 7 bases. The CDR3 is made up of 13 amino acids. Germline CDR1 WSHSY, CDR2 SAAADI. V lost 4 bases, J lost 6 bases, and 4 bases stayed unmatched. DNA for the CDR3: TGCGCCAGCAGTGGACAGGGTTGGGATACGCAGTATTTT. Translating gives CASSGQGWDTQYF.

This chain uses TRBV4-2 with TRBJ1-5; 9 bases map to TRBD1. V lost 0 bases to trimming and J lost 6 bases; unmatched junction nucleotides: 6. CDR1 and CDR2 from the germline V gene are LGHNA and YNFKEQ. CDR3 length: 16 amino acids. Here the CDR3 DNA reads TGTGCCAGCAGCCAAGATATGGGACAGGGAGGTCAGCCCCAGCATTTT. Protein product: CASSQDMGQGGQPQHF.

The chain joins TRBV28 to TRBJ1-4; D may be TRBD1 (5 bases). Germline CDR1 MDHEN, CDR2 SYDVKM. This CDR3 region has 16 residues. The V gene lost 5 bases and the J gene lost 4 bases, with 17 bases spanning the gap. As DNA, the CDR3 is TGTGCCAGCAGTCTTACTCGTCAGGGCATTAATGAAAAACTGTTTTTT. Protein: CASSLTRQGINEKLFF.

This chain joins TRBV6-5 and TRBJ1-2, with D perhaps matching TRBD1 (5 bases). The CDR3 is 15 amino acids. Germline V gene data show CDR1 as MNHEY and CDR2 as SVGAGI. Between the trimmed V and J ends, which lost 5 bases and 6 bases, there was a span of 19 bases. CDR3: CASSTGPNRRHGYTF. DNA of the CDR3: TGTGCCAGCAGTACGGGACCCAACAGACGGCATGGCTACACCTTC.

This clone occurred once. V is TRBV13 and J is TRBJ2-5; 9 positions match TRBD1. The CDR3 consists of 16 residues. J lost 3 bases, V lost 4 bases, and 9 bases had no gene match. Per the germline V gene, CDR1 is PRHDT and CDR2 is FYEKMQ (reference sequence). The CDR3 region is CASSSPGTGKEETQYF. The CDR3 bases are TGTGCCAGCAGCTCCCCCGGGACAGGGAAGGAAGAGACCCAGTACTTC.

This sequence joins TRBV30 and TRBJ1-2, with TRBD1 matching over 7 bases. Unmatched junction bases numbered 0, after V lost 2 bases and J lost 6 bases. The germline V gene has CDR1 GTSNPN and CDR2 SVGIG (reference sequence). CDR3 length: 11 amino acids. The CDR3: CAWSTGDGYTF. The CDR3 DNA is TGTGCCTGGAGTACAGGGGATGGCTACACCTTC.

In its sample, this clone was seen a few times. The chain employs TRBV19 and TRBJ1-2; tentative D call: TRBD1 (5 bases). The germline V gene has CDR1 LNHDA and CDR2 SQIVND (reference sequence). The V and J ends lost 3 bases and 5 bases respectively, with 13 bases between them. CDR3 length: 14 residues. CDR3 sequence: CASSMGRVRYGYTF. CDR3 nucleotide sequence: TGTGCCAGTAGTATGGGCAGGGTGAGGTATGGCTACACCTTC.

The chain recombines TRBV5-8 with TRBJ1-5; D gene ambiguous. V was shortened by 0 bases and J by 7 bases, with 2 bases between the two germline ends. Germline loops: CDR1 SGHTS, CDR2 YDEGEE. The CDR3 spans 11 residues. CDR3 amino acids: CASSLDQPQHF. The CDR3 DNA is TGTGCCAGCAGCTTGGACCAGCCCCAGCATTTT.

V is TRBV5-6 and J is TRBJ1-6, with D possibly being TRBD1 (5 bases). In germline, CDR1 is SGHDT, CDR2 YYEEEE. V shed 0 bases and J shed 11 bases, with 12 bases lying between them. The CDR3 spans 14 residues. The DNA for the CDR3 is TGTGCCAGCAGCTTGGCCTCAGGGATGCCACCCCTCCACTTT. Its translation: CASSLASGMPPLHF.